The sequence of this TCR beta chain was determined in a study of shared clonotypes between healthy human individuals. In the study overall: A couple of women and three men aged 18 to 49 made up the donors.

Overall study results and limits: Sequencing depth was expected to affect clonotype sharing among donors. Several donors held 5% to 5.5% of naive CD4 clonotypes in common.

Worth noting for this clone: Its specificity is not known.

Deep was the level at which the assay was run. Clones were read by immunoSEQ multiplex PCR, and TCRdb kept only the in-frame ones, dropping some. Of about 680,000 clones listed, around two thirds are singletons. With 4 bases removed from V and 5 bases from J, the gap between germline ends came to 14 bases. CDR1 is SGHRS, CDR2 YFSETQ, per germline. There are 14 residues in the CDR3. The clonotype was recovered from a woman in her 30s in good health. The sequenced material came from memory CD4+ T cells sorted from blood. The subset is: CD45RA-negative fraction. The chain joins TRBV5-1 to TRBJ2-3; TRBD2 might be the D (5 bases). This chain's CDR3 is CASSMDSGGDTQYF. As DNA, the CDR3 is TGCGCCAGCAGCATGGACTCGGGCGGAGATACGCAGTATTTT.